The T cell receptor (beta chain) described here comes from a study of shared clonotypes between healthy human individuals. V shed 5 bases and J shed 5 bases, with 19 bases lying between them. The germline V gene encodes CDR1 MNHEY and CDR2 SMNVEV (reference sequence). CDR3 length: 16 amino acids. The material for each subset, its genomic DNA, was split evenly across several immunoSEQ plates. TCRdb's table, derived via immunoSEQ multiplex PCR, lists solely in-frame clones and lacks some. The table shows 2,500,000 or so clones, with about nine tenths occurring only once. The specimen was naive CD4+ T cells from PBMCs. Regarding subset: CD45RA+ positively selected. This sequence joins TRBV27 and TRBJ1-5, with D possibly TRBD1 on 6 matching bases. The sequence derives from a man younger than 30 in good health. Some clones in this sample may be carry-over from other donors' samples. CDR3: CASSPTYRTVHQPQHF. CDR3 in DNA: TGTGCCAGCAGTCCCACATACCGGACAGTACATCAGCCCCAGCATTTT.